This T cell receptor (beta chain) derives from a study of CD8+CD57+ T cells in acquired aplastic anemia listed by TCRdb under 2018. Broadly, across the study: Extracted DNA from sorted CD4+ and CD8+ cells averaged 3.2 ug, ranging from 0.2 to 27.4 ug. A CD8+CD57+ expansion meant a frequency higher than the mean frequency seen in healthy subjects. Paper-wide results and their limitations: CD8+ Simpson's diversity did not differ significantly between patients and healthy controls (P=0.060). Although 25 to 30 CD8+ CDR3 sequences were shared by patients and controls, these sequences appeared highly expressed in patients and within the immunodominant clones of patients.

Genomic DNA was used as template for profiling of TCR beta VDJ combinations and CDR3 sequences. An Illumina HiSeq 2000 was used for TCR repertoire sequencing. The paper's data handling went like this. Repertoires were assessed using TRBV/TRBJ rearrangement plots, CDR3 size and DJ length profiles, and Simpson's diversity index. Whichever DNA sequence was most abundant in the deep sequencing data was defined as the immunodominant clone. CDR3 amino acid sequences were checked for sharing across subjects and were also compared against the VDJdb database and published repertoires. In-frame beta chains were kept once TCRdb had trimmed the public reads at Q25 with fastp and called clones with MiXCR. CDR3 protein duplicates are merged, each entry listing the most common genes and DNA. What appears here as the V and J calls and clone size reflects TCRdb's work, not the paper's. The sample table lists around 430,000 distinct CDR3 sequences, approximately 32% of them with a count of one. The ten largest account for 0.82% of the sample.

The table lists this clonotype with many counts. This clone's antigen is unknown. Base quality data are lacking; no much larger clone is found one base away. Flow cytometry had shown CD8+CD57+ cell expansion in the patients selected for sequencing. Severe acquired aplastic anemia was diagnosed in all patients according to International Study of Aplastic Anemia and Agranulocytosis and Camitta criteria. No patient had received any therapy when blood was sampled. In this study, sorted CD4+ and CD8+ T cells from the blood of healthy subjects and of severe aplastic anemia patients had their TCR repertoires deep-sequenced. Patients were enrolled under clinicaltrials.gov protocols 00001620, 01623167, 00001397, 00071045, 00081523 and 00961064 in the USA. Ficoll-Paque density gradient centrifugation was used to isolate peripheral blood mononuclear cells. Before DNA extraction, CD4+ and CD8+ T cells were sorted with FACS or magnetic beads.

CDR3 length: 16 amino acids, cysteine to phenylalanine. Just CDR3 DNA is preserved here, 48 bases in frame from base 1. Reading the germline V gene gives CDR1 KGHDR and CDR2 SFDVKD. V loses 3 bases of germline sequence and J loses 2 bases, and the interval between the two ends is 10 bases. Recombination joined TRBV24-1 with TRBJ2-6, and the D gene may be TRBD1, 5 bases matching. Input material: sorted CD4+, CD8+, or CD8+CD57+ T cells (not recorded which) from PBMCs. This TCR was recovered from a human donor with aplastic anemia. The CDR3 loop reads CATSDPRVAGANVLTF. The bases read TGTGCCACCAGTGATCCCAGGGTAGCTGGGGCCAACGTCCTGACTTTC.